One sample yielded the 17 T cell receptor beta chains listed below, sequenced in a study of regulatory T cells in long-lasting Graves disease. Time point meaning: newly diagnosed GD, antithyroid drugs for less than 3 months. There was RNA extracted from PBMCs, and the TCR library was made from it. CDR3 regions were amplified by Arm-PCR using iRepertoire HTBI primers to build TCR beta libraries. TCRdb processed the multiplex PCR reads anew with MiXCR; each CDR3 protein has one entry. Among roughly 350,000 distinct CDR3 sequences, 15% to 20% were seen once, and the ten largest hold around 20%. This same sample was also taken into another study, of T cells in Graves' hyperthyroidism and ophthalmopathy.

Sequencing was performed on peripheral blood mononuclear cells (PBMCs), taken at new diagnosis, from a patient treated with antithyroid drugs. The receptors here all came from a woman under 30 with Graves disease.

The chain is built from TRBV7-9 and TRBJ2-6; D is ambiguous. Trimming stripped 5 bases from V and 0 bases from J, with 11 bases between. The germline CDR1 and CDR2 sequences are SEHNR and FQNEAQ (reference sequence). CDR3 length: 16 amino acids. CDR3 in DNA: TGTGCCAGCAGCCTCCCTCCGGTCTCTGGGGCCAACGTCCTGACTTTC. Amino acid sequence: CASSLPPVSGANVLTF.

In the case of this clonotype: This may be a read error, as it is one base from a much larger clone. J is TRBJ2-1 and V is TRBV7-3; the D is unclear. The J call may be incorrect, as the DNA end agrees better with TRBJ2-3. Germline CDR1 is SGHTA and CDR2 is FQGTGA. The CDR3 runs to 13 residues. The CDR3 sequence: CASSLAPADRQYF. As DNA, the CDR3 is TGTGCCAGCAGCTTAGCTCCGGCAGATAGGCAGTATTTT.

This clonotype showed up many times. V usage is TRBV20-1 and J usage is TRBJ2-1; a weak D match, TRBD1 (6 bases). CDR3 length: 12 amino acids. CDR1 and CDR2 (germline): DFQATT, SNEGSKA (reference sequence). V was clipped by 5 bases and J by 8 bases, with 13 bases between them. The CDR3 loop reads CSAGGHKDEQFF. The CDR3 DNA follows: TGCAGTGCTGGGGGACATAAGGATGAGCAGTTCTTC.

This chain uses TRBV14 with TRBJ2-3, with D maybe TRBD2 (5 bases). Trimming took 4 bases from V and 5 from J, leaving 13 bases between them. The CDR3 contains 14 residues. Germline V gives CDR1 SGHDN, CDR2 FVKESK. DNA for the CDR3: TGTGCCAGCAGCCTCTCTGTGGCGGGAGATACGCAGTATTTT. Translation: CASSLSVAGDTQYF.

In this sample, this clonotype turned up a few times. This sequence joins TRBV29-1 and TRBJ2-7, with D perhaps matching TRBD2 (5 bases). Trimming cost V 2 bases and J 0 bases, with 20 bases left between them. Looked up from germline, CDR1 is SQVTM and CDR2 is ANQGSEA. This CDR3 spans 17 amino acids. The CDR3 region is CSVERRGGPGLSYEQYF. CDR3 nucleotide sequence: TGCAGCGTTGAACGACGAGGAGGACCCGGGCTCTCCTACGAGCAGTACTTC.

The chain employs TRBV20-1 and TRBJ1-2; D call uncertain. The CDR3 totals 14 residues. Trimming shortened V by 0 bases and J by 4 bases, and 12 bases separated the two germline ends. The germline CDR1 and CDR2 sequences are DFQATT and SNEGSKA (reference sequence). CDR3 loop: CSARDTRALYGYTF. Written as DNA, the CDR3 is TGCAGTGCTAGAGATACGCGAGCTCTCTATGGCTACACCTTC.

In this sample, this clonotype turned up many times. The genes are TRBV12-3 or TRBV12-4 and TRBJ2-1; D is unresolved. V lost 7 bases to trimming and J lost 0 bases, with 13 bases between them. This CDR3 has 15 amino acids. The CDR3 region has the DNA TGTGCCAGCAATCACCGGCGCCTCTCCTACAATGAGCAGTTCTTC. Amino acid sequence: CASNHRRLSYNEQFF.

This clonotype occurred many times. This chain joins TRBV2 and TRBJ2-4; 9 positions agree with TRBD2. V was clipped by 5 bases and J by 5 bases; unmatched bases: 4. The CDR3 length is 14 residues. The V gene's germline CDR1 is SNHLY and CDR2 FYNNEI. The CDR3 sequence is CASSFSGRENIQYF. Written as DNA, the CDR3 is TGTGCCAGCAGTTTTAGCGGGAGAGAAAACATTCAGTACTTC.

This clonotype was seen repeatedly, ten times or more. V is TRBV7-2 and J is TRBJ1-2; 8 bases are shared with TRBD1. Germline-derived CDR1 and CDR2 are SGHTA and FQGNSA. Trimming cost V 5 bases and J 8 bases; bases outside gene matches: 10. The CDR3 runs 14 residues. The CDR3 here is CASSAGTGHLGYTF. DNA of the CDR3: TGTGCCAGCAGCGCCGGGACAGGCCATTTGGGCTACACCTTC.

This clonotype showed up many times. The V gene is TRBV5-1, the J gene TRBJ2-5; a possible D gene is TRBD2 (6 bases). The CDR3 has 17 residues. CDR1 is SGHRS, CDR2 YFSETQ, per germline. V dropped 3 bases and J dropped 1 base, with 19 bases sitting between them. CDR3 sequence reads: CASSSIRDSRTQETQYF. The DNA of the CDR3 is TGCGCCAGCAGCTCAATCCGGGACTCCCGAACCCAAGAGACCCAGTACTTC.

The genes are TRBV7-2 and TRBJ2-7; the D call may be TRBD1 or TRBD2 (5 bases each). V shed 5 bases and J shed 0 bases, with 14 bases lying between them. This CDR3 is 15 amino acids long. Germline CDR1 SGHTA, CDR2 FQGNSA. The CDR3 DNA follows: TGTGCCAGCAGCCGGAGTAGGGACGGCTCCTACGAGCAGTACTTC. This sequence encodes CASSRSRDGSYEQYF.

This clonotype was found many times. V gene TRBV18 combines with J gene TRBJ2-5, with D uncertain. Germline CDR1 and CDR2: KGHSH and LQKENI. The CDR3 is 15 amino acids. Trimming took 3 bases from V and 2 from J, leaving 13 bases between them. The CDR3 nucleotides are TGTGCCAGCTCACCCCTGGCGGCACAGCAAGAGACCCAGTACTTC. Its protein is CASSPLAAQQETQYF.

This clonotype appeared many times. This chain uses TRBV27 with TRBJ2-1; D gene ambiguous. The V and J ends lost 7 bases and 0 bases respectively, with 16 bases between them. Germline-derived CDR1 and CDR2 are MNHEY and SMNVEV (reference sequence). The CDR3 extends over 16 amino acids. The CDR3, as DNA: TGTGCCAGCACGCCTCGCGGTAAAAGCTCCTACAATGAGCAGTTCTTC. Its translation is CASTPRGKSSYNEQFF.

This sequence joins TRBV3-1 and TRBJ2-7; the D is unclear. Germline CDR1 and CDR2: LGHDT and YNNKEL (reference sequence). This CDR3 has 14 amino acids. V gave up 5 bases and J gave up 3 bases, with 14 bases separating them. The CDR3 protein is CASSGGPSLYEQYF. CDR3 nucleotide sequence: TGTGCCAGCAGCGGCGGCCCGTCCCTCTACGAGCAGTACTTC.

As to this clonotype: A much larger clone sits a single nucleotide away, making a read error possible. V and J are TRBV19 and TRBJ2-1; TRBD1 aligns across 9 bases. CDR1 LNHDA and CDR2 SQIVND come from the germline V gene (reference sequence). This CDR3 comprises 16 residues. CDR3 loop: CASSILPGQGNNEQSF. The CDR3 coding sequence is TGTGCCAGTAGTATCCTTCCGGGACAGGGAAACAATGAGCAGTCCTTC.

As for this clonotype: One end of the junction varies from germline; a read error may be responsible. The chain combines TRBV28 with TRBJ2-1; TRBD2 matches 8 bases. The germline V gene encodes CDR1 MDHEN and CDR2 SYDVKM. The CDR3 has 14 residues. This CDR3 is CAGSLGTRVSEQFF. CDR3 bases: TGTGCCGGCAGTTTAGGGACTAGGGTTTCTGAGCAGTTCTTC.

In its sample, this clonotype was seen many times. The CDR3 DNA sequence: TGTGCCAGCAGTTTATACGGGCGGGGGTCCTACAATGAGCAGTTCTTC. It yields the protein CASSLYGRGSYNEQFF. The J gene is TRBJ2-1, the V gene TRBV28; TRBD2 matches 7 bases. The CDR3 covers 16 residues. Trimming at V came to 1 base and at J to 1 base, leaving 4 bases not matched to a gene. Germline V lookup: CDR1 MDHEN, CDR2 SYDVKM.